This T cell receptor beta chain comes out of a study of blood T cell repertoires in COVID-19. Researchers sorted participants into cohorts using their self-reported clinical history. This CDR3 spans 13 amino acids. V was pared by 1 base and J by 8 bases, with 8 bases between. Per germline, CDR1 SGHDN and CDR2 FVKESK. Produced via immunoSEQ multiplex PCR; TCRdb's table is partial and in-frame only. The table has some 400,000 clones, 80% to 90% seen once. The sequenced sample was PBMCs or T cells enriched from blood (not recorded which). V usage is TRBV14 and J usage is TRBJ1-4; D is uncertain. The TCR comes from a man in his thirties or forties who had recovered from COVID-19. The CDR3 is CASSQGGAEKLFF. DNA of the CDR3: TGTGCCAGCAGCCAAGGCGGAGCGGAAAAACTGTTTTTT.